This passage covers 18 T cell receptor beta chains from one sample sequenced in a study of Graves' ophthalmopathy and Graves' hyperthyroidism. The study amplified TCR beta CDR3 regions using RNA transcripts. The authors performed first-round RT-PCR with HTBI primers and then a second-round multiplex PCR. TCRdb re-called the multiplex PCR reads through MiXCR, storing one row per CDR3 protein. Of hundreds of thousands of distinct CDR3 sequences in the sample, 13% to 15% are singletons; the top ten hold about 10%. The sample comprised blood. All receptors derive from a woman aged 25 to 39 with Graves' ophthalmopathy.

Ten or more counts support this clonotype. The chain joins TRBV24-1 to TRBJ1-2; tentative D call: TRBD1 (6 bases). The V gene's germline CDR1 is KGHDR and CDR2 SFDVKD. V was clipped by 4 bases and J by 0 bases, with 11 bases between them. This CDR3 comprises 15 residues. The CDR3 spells CATSDRTAANYGYTF. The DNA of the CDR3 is TGTGCCACCAGTGACAGGACAGCAGCTAACTATGGCTACACCTTC.

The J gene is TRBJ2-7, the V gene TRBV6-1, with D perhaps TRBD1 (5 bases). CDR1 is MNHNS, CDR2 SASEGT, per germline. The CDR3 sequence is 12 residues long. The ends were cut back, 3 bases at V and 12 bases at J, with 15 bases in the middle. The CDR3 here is CASSDAGNRRYF. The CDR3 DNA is TGTGCCAGCAGTGACGCAGGGAATCGTCGGTACTTC.

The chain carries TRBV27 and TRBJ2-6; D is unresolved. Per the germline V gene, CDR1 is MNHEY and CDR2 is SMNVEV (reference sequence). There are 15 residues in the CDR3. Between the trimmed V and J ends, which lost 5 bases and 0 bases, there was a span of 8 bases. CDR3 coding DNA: TGTGCCAGCAGTCCGGCCCTCTCTGGGGCCAACGTCCTGACTTTC. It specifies CASSPALSGANVLTF.

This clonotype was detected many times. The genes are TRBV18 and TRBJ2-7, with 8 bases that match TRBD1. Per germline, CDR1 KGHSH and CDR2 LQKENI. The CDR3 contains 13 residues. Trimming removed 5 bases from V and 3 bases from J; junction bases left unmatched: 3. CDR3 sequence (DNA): TGTGCCAGCTCAACTGGACAGGGCTACGAGCAGTACTTC. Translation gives CASSTGQGYEQYF. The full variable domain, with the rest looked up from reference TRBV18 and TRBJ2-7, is NAGVMQNPRHLVRRRGQEARLRCSPMKGHSHVYWYRQLPEEGLKFMVYLQKENIIDESGMPKERFSAEFPKEGPSILRIQQVVRGDSAAYFCASSTGQGYEQYFGPGTRLTVT.

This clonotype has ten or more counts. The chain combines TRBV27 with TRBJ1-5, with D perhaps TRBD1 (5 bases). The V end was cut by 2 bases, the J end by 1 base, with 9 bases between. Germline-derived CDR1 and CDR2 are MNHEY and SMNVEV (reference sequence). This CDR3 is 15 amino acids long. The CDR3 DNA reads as TGTGCCAGCAGTTTAGGGGCTGGGAGCAATCAGCCCCAGCATTTT. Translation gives CASSLGAGSNQPQHF.

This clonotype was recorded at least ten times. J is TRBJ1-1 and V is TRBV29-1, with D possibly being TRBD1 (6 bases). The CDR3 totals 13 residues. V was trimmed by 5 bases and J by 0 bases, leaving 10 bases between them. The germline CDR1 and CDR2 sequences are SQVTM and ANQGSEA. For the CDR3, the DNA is TGCAGCGTTTCAGGGGCGTTGAACACTGAAGCTTTCTTT. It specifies CSVSGALNTEAFF.

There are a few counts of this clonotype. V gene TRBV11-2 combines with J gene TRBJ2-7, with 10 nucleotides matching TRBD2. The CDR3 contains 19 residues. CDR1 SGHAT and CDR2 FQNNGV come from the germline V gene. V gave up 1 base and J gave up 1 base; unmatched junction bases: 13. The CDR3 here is CASSLGPLRTSGESYEQYF. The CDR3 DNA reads TGTGCCAGCAGCTTAGGCCCCCTAAGGACTAGCGGAGAATCCTACGAGCAGTACTTC.

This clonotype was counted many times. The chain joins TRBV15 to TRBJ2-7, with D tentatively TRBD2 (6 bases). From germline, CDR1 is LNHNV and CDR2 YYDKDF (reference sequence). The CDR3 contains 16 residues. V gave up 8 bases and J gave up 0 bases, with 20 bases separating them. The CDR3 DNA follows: TGTGCCACCCGAAATTCGGGACGGGGGAGCTCCTACGAGCAGTACTTC. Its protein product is CATRNSGRGSSYEQYF. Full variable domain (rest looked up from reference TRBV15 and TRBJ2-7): DAMVIQNPRYQVTQFGKPVTLSCSQTLNHNVMYWYQQKSSQAPKLLFHYYDKDFNNEADTPDNFQSRRPNTSFCFLDIRSPGLGDTAMYLCATRNSGRGSSYEQYFGPGTRLTVT.

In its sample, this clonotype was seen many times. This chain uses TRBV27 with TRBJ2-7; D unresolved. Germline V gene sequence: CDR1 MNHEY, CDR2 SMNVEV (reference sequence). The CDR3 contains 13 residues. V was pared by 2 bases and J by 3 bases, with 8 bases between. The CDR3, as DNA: TGTGCCAGCAGTTTAACGTCCGACTACGAGCAGTACTTC. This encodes CASSLTSDYEQYF.

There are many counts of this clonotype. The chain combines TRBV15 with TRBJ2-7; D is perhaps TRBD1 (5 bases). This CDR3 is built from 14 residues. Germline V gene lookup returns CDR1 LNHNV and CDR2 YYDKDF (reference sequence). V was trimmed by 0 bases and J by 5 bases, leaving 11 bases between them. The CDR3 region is CATSRDLSRDEQYF. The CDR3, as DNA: TGTGCCACCAGCAGAGATCTCAGCAGGGACGAGCAGTACTTC. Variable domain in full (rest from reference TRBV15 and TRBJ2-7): DAMVIQNPRYQVTQFGKPVTLSCSQTLNHNVMYWYQQKSSQAPKLLFHYYDKDFNNEADTPDNFQSRRPNTSFCFLDIRSPGLGDTAMYLCATSRDLSRDEQYFGPGTRLTVT.

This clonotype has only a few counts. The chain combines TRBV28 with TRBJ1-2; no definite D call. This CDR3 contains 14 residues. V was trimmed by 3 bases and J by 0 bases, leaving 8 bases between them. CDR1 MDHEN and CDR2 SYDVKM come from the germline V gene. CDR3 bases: TGTGCCAGCAGTTTGGAGGGAGCTAACTATGGCTACACCTTC. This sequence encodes CASSLEGANYGYTF.

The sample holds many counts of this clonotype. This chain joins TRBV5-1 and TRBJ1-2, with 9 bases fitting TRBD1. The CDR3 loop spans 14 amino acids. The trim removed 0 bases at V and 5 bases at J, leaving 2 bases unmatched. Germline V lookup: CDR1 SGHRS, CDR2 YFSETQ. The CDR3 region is CASSLGTGEYGYTF. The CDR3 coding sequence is TGCGCCAGCAGCTTGGGGACAGGGGAGTATGGCTACACCTTC.

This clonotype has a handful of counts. The CDR3: CASSTHQTLTSSNQPQHF. For the CDR3, the DNA is TGTGCCAGCAGCACCCACCAGACTCTTACATCTAGCAATCAGCCCCAGCATTTT. The chain uses TRBV12-3 or TRBV12-4 and TRBJ1-5; D gene ambiguous. Trimming took 6 bases from V and 0 from J, leaving 21 bases between them. The length of the CDR3 is 18 residues.

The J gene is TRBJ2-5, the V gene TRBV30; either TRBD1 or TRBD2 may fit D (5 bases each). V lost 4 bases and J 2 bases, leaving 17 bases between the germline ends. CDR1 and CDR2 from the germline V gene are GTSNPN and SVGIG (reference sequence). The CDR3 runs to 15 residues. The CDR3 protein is CAWTGANPLQETQYF. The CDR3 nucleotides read TGTGCCTGGACCGGGGCTAATCCCTTACAAGAGACCCAGTACTTC.

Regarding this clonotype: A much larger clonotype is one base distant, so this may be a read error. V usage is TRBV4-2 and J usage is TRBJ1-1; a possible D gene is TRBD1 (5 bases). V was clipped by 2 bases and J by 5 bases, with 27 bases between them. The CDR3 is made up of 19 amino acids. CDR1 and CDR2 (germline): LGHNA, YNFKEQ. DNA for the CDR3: TGTGCCAGCAGCCAATTCATGTCAGGGCCCATGGACTTTGGGACTGAAGCTTTCTTT. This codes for CASSQFMSGPMDFGTEAFF.

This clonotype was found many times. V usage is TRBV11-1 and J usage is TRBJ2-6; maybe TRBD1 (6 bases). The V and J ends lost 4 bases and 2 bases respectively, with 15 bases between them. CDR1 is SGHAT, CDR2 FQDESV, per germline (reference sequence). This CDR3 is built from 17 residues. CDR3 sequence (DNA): TGTGCCAGCAGCTGGGGGAACAGGGTACCTGGGGCCAACGTCCTGACTTTC. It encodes CASSWGNRVPGANVLTF.

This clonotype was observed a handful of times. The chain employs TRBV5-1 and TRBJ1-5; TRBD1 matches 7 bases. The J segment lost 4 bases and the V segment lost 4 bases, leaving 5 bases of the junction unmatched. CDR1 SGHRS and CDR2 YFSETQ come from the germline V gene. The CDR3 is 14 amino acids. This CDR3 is CASSTGERNQPQHF. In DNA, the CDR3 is TGCGCCAGCAGCACAGGGGAGAGAAATCAGCCCCAGCATTTT.

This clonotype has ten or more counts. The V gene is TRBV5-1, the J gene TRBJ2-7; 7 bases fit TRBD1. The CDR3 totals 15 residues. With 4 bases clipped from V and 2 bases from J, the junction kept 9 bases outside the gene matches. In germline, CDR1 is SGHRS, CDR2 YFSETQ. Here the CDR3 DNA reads TGCGCCAGCAGCACATCGACAGGGATAGCCTACGAGCAGTACTTC. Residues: CASSTSTGIAYEQYF.